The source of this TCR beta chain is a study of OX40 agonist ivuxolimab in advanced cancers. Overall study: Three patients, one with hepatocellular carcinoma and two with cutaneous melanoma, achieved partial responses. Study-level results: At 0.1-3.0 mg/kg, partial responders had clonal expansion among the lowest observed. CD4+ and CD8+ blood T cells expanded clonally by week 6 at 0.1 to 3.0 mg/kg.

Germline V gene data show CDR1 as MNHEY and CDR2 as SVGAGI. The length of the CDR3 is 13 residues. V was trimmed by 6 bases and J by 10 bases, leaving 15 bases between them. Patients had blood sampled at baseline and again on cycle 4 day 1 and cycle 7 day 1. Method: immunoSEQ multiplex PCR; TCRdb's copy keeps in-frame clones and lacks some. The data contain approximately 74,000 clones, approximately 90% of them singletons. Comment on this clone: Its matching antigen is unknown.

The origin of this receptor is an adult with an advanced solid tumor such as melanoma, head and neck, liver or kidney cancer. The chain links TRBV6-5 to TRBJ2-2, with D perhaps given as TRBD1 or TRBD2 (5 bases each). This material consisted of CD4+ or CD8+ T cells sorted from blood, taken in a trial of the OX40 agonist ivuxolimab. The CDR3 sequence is CASSRGTFAELFF. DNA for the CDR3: TGTGCCAGCAGCCGAGGGACCTTCGCGGAGCTGTTTTTT.